Shown below are 17 T cell receptor beta chains from a single sample sequenced in a study of blood T cell repertoires in COVID-19. Method: immunoSEQ multiplex PCR; TCRdb's copy keeps in-frame clones and lacks some. Of about 150,000 clones listed, approximately 84% are singletons. Sequencing was performed on PBMCs or T cells enriched from blood (not recorded which). These receptors were taken from a woman aged 45 to 65 with acute COVID-19.

In DNA form, the CDR3 reads TGTGCCAGCAGCTCCGGGACAGGGAACACTGAAGCTTTCTTT. Protein sequence: CASSSGTGNTEAFF. The gene calls are TRBV11-2 and TRBJ1-1; 8 bases line up with TRBD1. V shed 4 bases, J shed 1 base, and the junction held 2 bases outside the gene matches. CDR3 length: 14 amino acids. Germline V lookup: CDR1 SGHAT, CDR2 FQNNGV.

This clone occurred once. The chain joins TRBV19 to TRBJ2-5; 9 bases line up with TRBD1. The junction had 10 bases not matched to a gene; V was cut back by 4 bases and J by 4 bases. There are 16 residues in the CDR3. In germline, CDR1 is LNHDA, CDR2 SQIVND (reference sequence). CDR3 in amino acids: CASSKPGQGSGETQYF. The CDR3 coding sequence is TGTGCCAGTAGTAAACCTGGACAGGGGAGCGGAGAGACCCAGTACTTC.

The chain uses TRBV4-2 and TRBJ1-2, with 7 positions matching TRBD1. Germline CDR1 reads LGHNA; CDR2 reads YNFKEQ. The CDR3 extends over 14 amino acids. After removal of 10 bases from V and 6 bases from J, the junction contained 14 bases not matched to a gene. The CDR3 region is CATAEQQGYNGYTF. The DNA for the CDR3 is TGTGCCACCGCCGAACAACAGGGGTACAATGGCTACACCTTC.

The chain combines TRBV29-1 with TRBJ1-1; 7 bases agree with TRBD1. V trimming: 7 bases; J trimming: 2 bases; junction bases outside the gene matches: 7. The length of the CDR3 is 13 residues. The germline V gene encodes CDR1 SQVTM and CDR2 ANQGSEA. The CDR3 DNA follows: TGCAGCGGGGTCGGGACAGTAAACACTGAAGCTTTCTTT. Protein product: CSGVGTVNTEAFF.

This clone was counted once. The gene calls are TRBV7-8 and TRBJ2-2, with D possibly matching TRBD2 (6 bases). The CDR3 runs to 14 residues. CDR1 and CDR2 from the germline V gene are SGHVS and FQNEAQ. Trimming left V 2 bases short and J 4 bases short, with 8 bases between. In DNA form, the CDR3 reads TGTGCCAGCAGCTTACTCGGGAGCACCGGGGAGCTGTTTTTT. Translated: CASSLLGSTGELFF.

The chain's CDR3 is CASSYRGAKNIQYF. As DNA, the CDR3 is TGTGCCAGCAGTTACAGGGGAGCCAAAAACATTCAGTACTTC. J is TRBJ2-4 and V is TRBV6-5; maybe TRBD1 (5 bases). In germline, CDR1 is MNHEY, CDR2 SVGAGI. The germline V and J ends were trimmed by 2 bases and 0 bases, with 5 bases remaining between them. This CDR3 has 14 amino acids.

This clone appeared a few times. J is TRBJ1-2 and V is TRBV19; 9 bases fit TRBD1. This CDR3 has 13 amino acids. Germline V gene sequence: CDR1 LNHDA, CDR2 SQIVND (reference sequence). V shed 6 bases and J 4 bases; nucleotides not matched to a gene: 3. CDR3 DNA: TGTGCCAGTAGGGGACAGGGCATCTATGGCTACACCTTC. Translating gives CASRGQGIYGYTF.

This chain connects TRBV5-6 to TRBJ1-5; weak D call: TRBD1 (6 bases). Germline CDR1 SGHDT, CDR2 YYEEEE. V was cut by 2 bases and J by 1 base, with 10 bases left in between. The CDR3 has 15 amino acids. CDR3 protein: CASSLGGVSNQPQHF. For the CDR3, the DNA is TGTGCCAGCAGCTTAGGGGGAGTAAGCAATCAGCCCCAGCATTTT.

The genes are TRBV2 and TRBJ2-2; D possibly corresponds to TRBD1 (6 bases). This CDR3 comprises 14 residues. CDR1 SNHLY and CDR2 FYNNEI come from the germline V gene. V was pared by 4 bases and J by 5 bases, with 11 bases between. The CDR3: CASSVGTSTGELFF. The CDR3, as DNA: TGTGCCAGCAGTGTAGGGACATCGACCGGGGAGCTGTTTTTT.

The table lists this clone with a count of one. This chain joins TRBV6-1 and TRBJ2-5; 9 bases match TRBD1. CDR1 is MNHNS, CDR2 SASEGT, per germline. With 2 bases clipped from V and 5 bases from J, the junction kept 12 bases outside the gene matches. The CDR3 has 17 residues. The DNA of the CDR3 is TGTGCCAGCAGTGAATGGGGTGTGAGACAGGGGGTCGAGACCCAGTACTTC. It is translated as CASSEWGVRQGVETQYF.

The rearrangement uses TRBV28 and TRBJ1-5; 7 bases are a match to TRBD1. The CDR3 runs 16 residues. Germline V CDR1 and CDR2: MDHEN, SYDVKM. Trimming at V came to 7 bases and at J to 1 base, leaving 10 bases not matched to a gene. The CDR3 coding sequence is TGTGCCAGCACTAGCGCCCTACAGGGGAGCAATCAGCCCCAGCATTTT. Residues: CASTSALQGSNQPQHF.

The V gene is TRBV2, the J gene TRBJ2-2, with a possible D match to TRBD1 (6 bases). V gave up 6 bases and J gave up 7 bases, with 18 bases separating them. The CDR3 spans 15 residues. Germline V gives CDR1 SNHLY, CDR2 FYNNEI. The CDR3 DNA reads as TGTGCCAGCAGATCCGACAGGACTCGAAGCGGGGAGCTGTTTTTT. It codes for CASRSDRTRSGELFF.

The table lists this clone with a few counts. Other DNA variants within this sample encode the same CDR3. The chain uses TRBV20-1 and TRBJ1-1; no definite D call. CDR1 is DFQATT, CDR2 SNEGSKA, per germline (reference sequence). The CDR3 spans 11 residues. Trimming took off 6 bases at V and 2 bases at J, with 7 bases between the two ends. The CDR3 nucleotides read TGCAGTGCCCCCGTCAACACTGAAGCTTTCTTT. Residues: CSAPVNTEAFF.

V gene TRBV5-8 combines with J gene TRBJ2-7; 8 bases fit TRBD2. The CDR3 loop spans 18 amino acids. J gave up 1 base and V 7 bases, and 19 bases lay outside the gene matches. Germline CDR1 SGHTS, CDR2 YDEGEE. For the CDR3, the DNA is TGTGCCAGCCGAAATCGGACCCGATATGCGGGAGGATCCTACGAGCAGTACTTC. Amino acids: CASRNRTRYAGGSYEQYF.

The chain employs TRBV23-1 and TRBJ2-2; D is possibly TRBD2 (5 bases). TRBV23-1 is identified as an open reading frame with a role that is uncertain. CDR3 length: 17 amino acids. V was cut by 4 bases and J by 4 bases, with 19 bases left in between. DNA of the CDR3: TGCGCCAGCAGTCTCGGCAAGACCTTCGCGGGCACCGGGGAGCTGTTTTTT. Protein product: CASSLGKTFAGTGELFF.

V usage is TRBV4-1 and J usage is TRBJ1-5; D gene unclear. The CDR3 consists of 13 residues. Per germline, CDR1 MGHRA and CDR2 YSYEKL. Between the trimmed V and J ends, which lost 0 bases and 5 bases, there was a span of 5 bases. CDR3 DNA sequence: TGCGCCAGCAGCCAAGATCGGGATCAGCCCCAGCATTTT. Translation gives CASSQDRDQPQHF.

The CDR3 protein is CASSHRTRPGADTQYF. For the CDR3, the DNA is TGCGCCAGCAGCCACCGGACCCGACCAGGGGCAGATACGCAGTATTTT. The chain employs TRBV4-3 and TRBJ2-3, with D possibly matching TRBD1 (6 bases). Germline V gene data show CDR1 as LGHNA and CDR2 as YSLEER. The V and J ends lost 3 bases and 4 bases respectively, with 17 bases between them. This CDR3 is built from 16 residues.